The 6 T cell receptor beta chains reported below all come from one sample, sequenced in a study of technical replicates of blood from a few donors. Sequencing was performed with immunoSEQ multiplex PCR; in TCRdb, only in-frame clones are kept and a portion is missing. The sample consists of 74,000 or so clones, about 96% of them appearing once. The sample consisted of T cells isolated from PBMCs. These receptors were obtained from a human donor in good health.

The V call is TRBV30, the J call TRBJ1-5, with D perhaps TRBD1 (5 bases). There are 15 residues in the CDR3. Trimming left V 1 base short and J 0 bases short, with 10 bases between. The germline CDR1 and CDR2 sequences are GTSNPN and SVGIG (reference sequence). This CDR3 is CAWSGGQYSNQPQHF. The CDR3, as DNA: TGTGCCTGGAGTGGGGGCCAGTATAGCAATCAGCCCCAGCATTTT.

The genes are TRBV27 and TRBJ2-7; D is possibly TRBD1 (7 bases). The V end lost 3 bases, the J end lost 4 bases, and 13 bases lay between the germline ends. Germline CDR1 is MNHEY and CDR2 is SMNVEV (reference sequence). The CDR3 totals 14 residues. The CDR3 protein is CASSFAQGGYEQYF. The DNA for the CDR3 is TGTGCCAGCAGTTTCGCCCAGGGGGGTTACGAGCAGTACTTC.

DNA for the CDR3: TGTGCCAGCAGTGAAAGGGATACTGTGGCAGGGCGGCCCTACGAGCAGTACTTC. As protein: CASSERDTVAGRPYEQYF. The genes are TRBV2 and TRBJ2-7, with D perhaps TRBD1 (5 bases). The CDR3 loop spans 18 amino acids. Trimming removed 2 bases from V and 2 bases from J, with 22 bases in between. Germline V gene lookup returns CDR1 SNHLY and CDR2 FYNNEI.

CDR3 nucleotide sequence: TGCGCCAGCAGTCTCGCTAGCGGGACATGGGAGACCCAGTACTTC. As protein: CASSLASGTWETQYF. V gene TRBV5-1 combines with J gene TRBJ2-5; TRBD2 agrees at 9 bases. Germline trimming cut 5 bases from V and 5 bases from J; bases unmatched to any gene: 10. The germline gives CDR1 SGHRS, CDR2 YFSETQ. There are 15 residues in the CDR3.

The chain joins TRBV19 to TRBJ1-5; D is possibly TRBD1 (6 bases). CDR1 is LNHDA, CDR2 SQIVND, per germline (reference sequence). The CDR3 sequence is 16 residues long. Trimming removed 0 bases from V and 3 bases from J, with 12 bases in between. CDR3 amino acids: CASSIDPTGDNQPQHF. The CDR3 nucleotides read TGTGCCAGTAGTATAGACCCGACAGGCGACAATCAGCCCCAGCATTTT.

This clone appeared a single time. The chain recombines TRBV25-1 with TRBJ1-4; TRBD1 might be the D (5 bases). The CDR3 runs to 14 residues. The germline V gene has CDR1 MGHDK and CDR2 SYGVNS. Trimming left V 5 bases short and J 8 bases short, with 15 bases between. CDR3 in amino acids: CASSPRGEREKLFF. The CDR3 DNA follows: TGTGCCAGCAGTCCCCGGGGGGAGAGAGAAAAACTGTTTTTT.